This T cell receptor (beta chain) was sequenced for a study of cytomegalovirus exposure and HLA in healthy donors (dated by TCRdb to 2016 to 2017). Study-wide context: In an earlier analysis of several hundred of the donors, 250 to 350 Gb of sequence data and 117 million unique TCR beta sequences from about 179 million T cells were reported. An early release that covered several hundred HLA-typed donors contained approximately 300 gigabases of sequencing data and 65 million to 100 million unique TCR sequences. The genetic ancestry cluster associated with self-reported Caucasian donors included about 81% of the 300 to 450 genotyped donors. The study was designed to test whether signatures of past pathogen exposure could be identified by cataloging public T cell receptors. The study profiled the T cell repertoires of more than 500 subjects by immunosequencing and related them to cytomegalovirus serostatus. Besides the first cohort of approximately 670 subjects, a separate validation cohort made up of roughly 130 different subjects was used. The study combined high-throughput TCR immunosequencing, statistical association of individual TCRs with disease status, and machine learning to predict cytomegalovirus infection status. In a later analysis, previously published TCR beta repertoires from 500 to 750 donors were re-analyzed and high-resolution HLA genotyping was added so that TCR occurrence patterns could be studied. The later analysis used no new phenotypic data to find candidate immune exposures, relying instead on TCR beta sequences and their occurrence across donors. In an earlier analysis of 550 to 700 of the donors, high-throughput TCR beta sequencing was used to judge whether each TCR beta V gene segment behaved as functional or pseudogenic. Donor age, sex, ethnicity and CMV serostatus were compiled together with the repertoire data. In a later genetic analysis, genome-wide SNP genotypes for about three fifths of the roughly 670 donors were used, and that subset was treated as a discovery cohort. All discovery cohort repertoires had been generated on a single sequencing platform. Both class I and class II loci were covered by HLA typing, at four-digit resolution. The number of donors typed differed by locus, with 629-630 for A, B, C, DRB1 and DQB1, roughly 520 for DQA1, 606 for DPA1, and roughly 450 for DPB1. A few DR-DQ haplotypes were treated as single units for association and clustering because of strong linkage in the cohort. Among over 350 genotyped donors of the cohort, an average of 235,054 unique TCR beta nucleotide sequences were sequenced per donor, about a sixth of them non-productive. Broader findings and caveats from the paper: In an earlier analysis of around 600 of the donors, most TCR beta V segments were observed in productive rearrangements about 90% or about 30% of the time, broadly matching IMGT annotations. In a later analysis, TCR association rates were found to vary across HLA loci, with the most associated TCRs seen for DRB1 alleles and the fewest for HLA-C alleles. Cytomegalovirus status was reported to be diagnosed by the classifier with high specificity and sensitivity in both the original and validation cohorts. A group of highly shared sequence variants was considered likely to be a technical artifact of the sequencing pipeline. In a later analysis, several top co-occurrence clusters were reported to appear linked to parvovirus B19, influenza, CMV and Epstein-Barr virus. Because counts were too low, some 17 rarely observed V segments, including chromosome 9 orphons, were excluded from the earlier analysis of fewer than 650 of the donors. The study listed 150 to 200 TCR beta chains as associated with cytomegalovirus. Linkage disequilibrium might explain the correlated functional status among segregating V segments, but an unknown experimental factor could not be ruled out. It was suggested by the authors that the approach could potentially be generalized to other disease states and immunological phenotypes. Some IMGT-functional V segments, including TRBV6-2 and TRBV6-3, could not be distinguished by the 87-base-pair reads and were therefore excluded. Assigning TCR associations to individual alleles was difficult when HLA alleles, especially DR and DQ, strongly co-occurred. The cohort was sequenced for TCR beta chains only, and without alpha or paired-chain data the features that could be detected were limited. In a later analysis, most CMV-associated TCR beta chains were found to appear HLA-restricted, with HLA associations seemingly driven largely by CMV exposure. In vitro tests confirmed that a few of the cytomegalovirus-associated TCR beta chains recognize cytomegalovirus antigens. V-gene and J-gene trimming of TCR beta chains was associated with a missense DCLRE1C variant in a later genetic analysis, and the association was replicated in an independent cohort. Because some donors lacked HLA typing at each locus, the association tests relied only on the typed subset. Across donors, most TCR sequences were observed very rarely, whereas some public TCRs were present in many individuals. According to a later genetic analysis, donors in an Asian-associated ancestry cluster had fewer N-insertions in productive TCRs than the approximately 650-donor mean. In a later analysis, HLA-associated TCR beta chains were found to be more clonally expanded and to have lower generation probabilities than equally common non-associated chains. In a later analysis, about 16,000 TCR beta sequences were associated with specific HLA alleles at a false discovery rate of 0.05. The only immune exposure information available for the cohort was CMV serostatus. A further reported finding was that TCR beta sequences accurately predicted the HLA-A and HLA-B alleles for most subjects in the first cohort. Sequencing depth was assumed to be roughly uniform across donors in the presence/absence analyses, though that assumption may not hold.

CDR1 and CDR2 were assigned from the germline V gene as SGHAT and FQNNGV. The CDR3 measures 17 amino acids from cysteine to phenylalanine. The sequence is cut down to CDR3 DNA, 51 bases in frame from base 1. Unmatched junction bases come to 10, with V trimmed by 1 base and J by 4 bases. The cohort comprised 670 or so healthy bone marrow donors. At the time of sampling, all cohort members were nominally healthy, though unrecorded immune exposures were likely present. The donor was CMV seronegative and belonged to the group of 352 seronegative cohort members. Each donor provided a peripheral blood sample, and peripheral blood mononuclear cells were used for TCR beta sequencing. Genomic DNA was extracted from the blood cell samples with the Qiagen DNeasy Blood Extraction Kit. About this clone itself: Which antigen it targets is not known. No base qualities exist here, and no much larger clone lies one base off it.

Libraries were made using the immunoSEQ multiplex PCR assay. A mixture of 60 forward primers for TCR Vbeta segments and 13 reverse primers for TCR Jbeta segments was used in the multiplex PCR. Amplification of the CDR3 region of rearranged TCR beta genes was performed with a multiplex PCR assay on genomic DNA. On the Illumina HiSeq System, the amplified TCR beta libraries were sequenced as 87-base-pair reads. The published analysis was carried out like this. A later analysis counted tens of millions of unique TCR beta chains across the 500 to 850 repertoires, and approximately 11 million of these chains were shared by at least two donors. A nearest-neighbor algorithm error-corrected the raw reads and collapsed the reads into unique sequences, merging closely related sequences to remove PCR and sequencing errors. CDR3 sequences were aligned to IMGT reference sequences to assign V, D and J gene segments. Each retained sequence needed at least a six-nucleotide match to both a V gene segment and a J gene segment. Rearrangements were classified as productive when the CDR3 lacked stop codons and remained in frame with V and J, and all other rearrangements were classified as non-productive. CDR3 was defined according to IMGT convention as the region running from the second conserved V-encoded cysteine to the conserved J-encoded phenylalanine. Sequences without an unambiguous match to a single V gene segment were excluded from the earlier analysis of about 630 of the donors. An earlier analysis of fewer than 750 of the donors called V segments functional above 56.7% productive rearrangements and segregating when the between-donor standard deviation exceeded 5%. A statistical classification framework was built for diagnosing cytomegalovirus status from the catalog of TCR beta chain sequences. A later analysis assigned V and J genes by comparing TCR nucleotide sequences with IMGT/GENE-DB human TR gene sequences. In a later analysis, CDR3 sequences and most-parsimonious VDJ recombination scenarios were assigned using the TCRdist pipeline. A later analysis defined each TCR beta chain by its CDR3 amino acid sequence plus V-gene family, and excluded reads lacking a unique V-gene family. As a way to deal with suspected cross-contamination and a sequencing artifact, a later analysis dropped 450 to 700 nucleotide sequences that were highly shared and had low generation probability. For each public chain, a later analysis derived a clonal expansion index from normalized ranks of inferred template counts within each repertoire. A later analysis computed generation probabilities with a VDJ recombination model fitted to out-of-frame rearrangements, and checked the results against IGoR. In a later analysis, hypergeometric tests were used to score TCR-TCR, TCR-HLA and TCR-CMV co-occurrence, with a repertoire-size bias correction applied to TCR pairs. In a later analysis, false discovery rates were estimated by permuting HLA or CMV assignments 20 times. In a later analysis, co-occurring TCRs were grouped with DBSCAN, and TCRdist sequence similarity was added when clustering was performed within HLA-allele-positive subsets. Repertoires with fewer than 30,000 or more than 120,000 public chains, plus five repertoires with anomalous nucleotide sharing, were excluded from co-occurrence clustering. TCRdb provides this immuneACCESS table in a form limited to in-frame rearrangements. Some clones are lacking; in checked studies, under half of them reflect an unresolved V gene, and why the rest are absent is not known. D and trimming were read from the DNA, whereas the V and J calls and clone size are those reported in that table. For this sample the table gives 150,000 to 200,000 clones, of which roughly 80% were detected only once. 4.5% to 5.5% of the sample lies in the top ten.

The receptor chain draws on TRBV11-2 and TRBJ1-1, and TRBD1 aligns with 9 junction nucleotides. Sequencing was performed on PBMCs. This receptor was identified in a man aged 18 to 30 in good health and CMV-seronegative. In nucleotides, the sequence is TGTGCCAGCAGCTTAGTAGGGAGAAACAGGGGGCTCACTGAAGCTTTCTTT. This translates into CASSLVGRNRGLTEAFF.